These T cell receptor beta chains were read from a single sample in a study of blood T cell repertoires in COVID-19. Assay used: immunoSEQ multiplex PCR; TCRdb lists only in-frame clones, some missing. Altogether 230,000 or so clones are present, around 90% being singletons, with the ten largest covering roughly 2.5%. The material sequenced was PBMCs or T cells enriched from blood (not recorded which). These receptors were taken from a woman in her twenties or thirties who had recovered from COVID-19. CDR3s include the opening cysteine and the closing phenylalanine or tryptophan. A D gene is named only where the DNA matches it firmly. The size field is filled for only some rows; it gives once, few, many or a size class.

size: .; J: TRBJ2-5; D: .; V: TRBV5-4; CDR3: CASSLLKTQYF; DNA: TGTGCCAGCAGCTTGTTAAAGACCCAGTACTTC
size: .; J: TRBJ2-2; D: .; V: TRBV7-3; CDR3: CASSLMELANTGELFF; DNA: TGTGCCAGCAGCTTAATGGAGTTGGCGAACACCGGGGAGCTGTTTTTT
size: .; J: TRBJ2-3; D: TRBD2; V: TRBV19; CDR3: CASSIRLAGGTDTQYF; DNA: TGTGCCAGTAGTATCAGACTAGCGGGGGGGACAGATACGCAGTATTTT
size: .; J: TRBJ2-5; D: .; V: TRBV5-8; CDR3: CASSLARLQETQYF; DNA: TGTGCCAGCAGCCTTGCTCGACTACAAGAGACCCAGTACTTC
size: once; J: TRBJ1-1; D: .; V: TRBV19; CDR3: CASSPGTLNTEAFF; DNA: TGTGCCAGTAGTCCAGGGACTCTGAACACTGAAGCTTTCTTT
size: .; J: TRBJ2-1; D: .; V: TRBV25-1; CDR3: CASSGPRRTTQTPNEQFF; DNA: TGTGCCAGCAGTGGCCCAAGGCGGACAACACAAACCCCAAATGAGCAGTTCTTC
size: few; J: TRBJ1-4; D: .; V: TRBV13; CDR3: CASSSSGEGINEKLFF; DNA: TGTGCCAGCAGCTCAAGTGGGGAGGGGATTAATGAAAAACTGTTTTTT
size: .; J: TRBJ1-1; D: .; V: TRBV12-3/TRBV12-4; CDR3: CASTRTDNTEAFF; DNA: TGTGCCAGCACAAGGACAGACAACACTGAAGCTTTCTTT
size: .; J: TRBJ1-2; D: TRBD1; V: TRBV6-5; CDR3: CASSSGQGYGYTF; DNA: TGTGCCAGCAGTTCAGGACAGGGCTATGGCTACACCTTC
size: .; J: TRBJ1-5; D: .; V: TRBV5-6; CDR3: CASSLGSDSNQPQHF; DNA: TGTGCCAGCAGCTTGGGCAGCGATAGCAATCAGCCCCAGCATTTT
size: .; J: TRBJ2-3; D: TRBD1; V: TRBV7-3; CDR3: CASSLGGQGADTQYF; DNA: TGTGCCAGCAGCTTAGGGGGACAGGGCGCAGATACGCAGTATTTT
size: .; J: TRBJ2-1; D: .; V: TRBV7-6; CDR3: CASSSARAPYNEQFF; DNA: TGTGCCAGCAGCTCGGCCAGGGCTCCCTACAATGAGCAGTTCTTC
size: .; J: TRBJ2-3; D: .; V: TRBV2; CDR3: CASSAPRYLTDTQYF; DNA: TGTGCCAGCAGTGCCCCGAGGTATCTGACAGATACGCAGTATTTT
size: .; J: TRBJ1-1; D: TRBD1; V: TRBV3-1/TRBV3-2; CDR3: CASSPETGGDTEAFF; DNA: TGTGCCAGCAGCCCAGAGACAGGGGGAGACACTGAAGCTTTCTTT
size: .; J: TRBJ1-1; D: .; V: TRBV9; CDR3: CASSDPPRGEAFF; DNA: TGTGCCAGCAGCGACCCACCCCGGGGAGAAGCTTTCTTT
size: .; J: TRBJ2-7; D: .; V: TRBV19; CDR3: CASRKEDTNYEQYF; DNA: TGTGCCAGTAGGAAAGAGGACACGAACTACGAGCAGTACTTC
size: .; J: TRBJ2-2; D: TRBD1; V: TRBV7-6; CDR3: CASSQPQTGGHTGELFF; DNA: TGTGCCAGCAGCCAGCCCCAGACAGGGGGTCACACCGGGGAGCTGTTTTTT
size: .; J: TRBJ2-4; D: TRBD1; V: TRBV5-1; CDR3: CASSFGTDLAKNIQYF; DNA: TGCGCCAGCAGCTTCGGGACAGATTTAGCCAAAAACATTCAGTACTTC
size: few; J: TRBJ1-2; D: TRBD1; V: TRBV10-3; CDR3: CAISEIDRESNGYTF; DNA: TGTGCCATCAGTGAAATCGACAGGGAGTCAAATGGCTACACCTTC
size: .; J: TRBJ2-4; D: TRBD1; V: TRBV7-9; CDR3: CASSSTTGLTKNIQYF; DNA: TGTGCCAGCAGCTCGACGACAGGGTTAACCAAAAACATTCAGTACTTC
size: .; J: TRBJ1-1; D: .; V: TRBV3-1/TRBV3-2; CDR3: CASSQDRGTEAFF; DNA: TGTGCCAGCAGCCAAGATCGGGGAACTGAAGCTTTCTTT
size: once; J: TRBJ2-2; D: .; V: TRBV6-6; CDR3: CASSYGGTANTGELFF; DNA: TGTGCCAGCAGTTACGGGGGGACAGCGAACACCGGGGAGCTGTTTTTT
size: .; J: TRBJ2-4; D: .; V: TRBV5-5; CDR3: CASSVSRETDPNIQYF; DNA: TGTGCCAGCAGCGTGAGCCGGGAGACAGACCCGAACATTCAGTACTTC
size: .; J: TRBJ2-1; D: .; V: TRBV7-6; CDR3: CASSFVGQASRHEQFF; DNA: TGTGCCAGCAGCTTCGTCGGACAAGCCTCCCGTCATGAGCAGTTCTTC
size: .; J: TRBJ2-1; D: TRBD2; V: TRBV3-1/TRBV3-2; CDR3: CASSPQAGRYEQFF; DNA: TGTGCCAGCAGCCCCCAAGCGGGGAGGTATGAGCAGTTCTTC
size: .; J: TRBJ1-5; D: TRBD1; V: TRBV12-3/TRBV12-4; CDR3: CASRGTEYQPQHF; DNA: TGTGCCAGCAGGGGGACAGAATATCAGCCCCAGCATTTT
size: few; J: TRBJ2-2; D: TRBD2; V: TRBV4-2; CDR3: CASSPRRAAGLSGELFF; DNA: TGTGCCAGCAGCCCCCGCCGTGCAGCGGGGTTGAGCGGGGAGCTGTTTTTT
size: .; J: TRBJ1-2; D: .; V: TRBV12-5; CDR3: CASGSAGANYGYTF; DNA: TGTGCTAGTGGTTCCGCGGGCGCTAACTATGGCTACACCTTC
size: once; J: TRBJ1-6; D: TRBD1; V: TRBV4-1; CDR3: CASSPRDRGLSYNSPLHF; DNA: TGCGCCAGCAGCCCCCGGGACAGGGGCCTTTCCTATAATTCACCCCTCCACTTT
size: .; J: TRBJ2-5; D: .; V: TRBV7-3; CDR3: CASSFAGLQETQYF; DNA: TGTGCCAGCAGCTTTGCAGGTTTACAAGAGACCCAGTACTTC
size: once; J: TRBJ1-1; D: .; V: TRBV5-1; CDR3: CASSLGSVSEAFF; DNA: TGCGCCAGCAGCTTGGGGTCAGTAAGTGAAGCTTTCTTT
size: .; J: TRBJ2-2; D: .; V: TRBV12-3/TRBV12-4; CDR3: CASSAAYTGELFF; DNA: TGTGCCAGCAGTGCGGCGTACACCGGGGAGCTGTTTTTT
size: few; J: TRBJ1-3; D: TRBD1; V: TRBV4-3; CDR3: CASSQAPPGQGNTIYF; DNA: TGCGCCAGCAGCCAAGCCCCGCCGGGACAGGGAAACACCATATATTTT
size: .; J: TRBJ2-1; D: .; V: TRBV7-3; CDR3: CASSLMAQGSDEQFF; DNA: TGTGCCAGCAGCTTAATGGCCCAGGGATCGGATGAGCAGTTCTTC
size: .; J: TRBJ2-5; D: TRBD2; V: TRBV5-1; CDR3: CASTPGGGYQETQYF; DNA: TGCGCCAGCACCCCGGGAGGCGGATACCAAGAGACCCAGTACTTC
size: .; J: TRBJ2-3; D: .; V: TRBV7-2; CDR3: CASDGGAHTQYF; DNA: TGTGCCAGCGATGGGGGGGCTCATACGCAGTATTTT
size: .; J: TRBJ2-7; D: TRBD1; V: TRBV4-1; CDR3: CASSPGQGNEQYF; DNA: TGCGCCAGCAGCCCTGGACAGGGGAACGAGCAGTACTTC
size: .; J: TRBJ1-6; D: TRBD1; V: TRBV2; CDR3: CASRPGQGHSPLHF; DNA: TGTGCCAGCAGACCCGGACAGGGTCACTCACCCCTCCACTTT
size: .; J: TRBJ2-3; D: TRBD2; V: TRBV19; CDR3: CASSPGGGITDTQYF; DNA: TGTGCCAGTAGTCCTGGCGGGGGAATTACTGATACGCAGTATTTT
size: .; J: TRBJ1-2; D: .; V: TRBV4-3; CDR3: CASSQGPGVNYGYTF; DNA: TGCGCCAGCAGCCAAGGCCCAGGGGTAAACTATGGCTACACCTTC